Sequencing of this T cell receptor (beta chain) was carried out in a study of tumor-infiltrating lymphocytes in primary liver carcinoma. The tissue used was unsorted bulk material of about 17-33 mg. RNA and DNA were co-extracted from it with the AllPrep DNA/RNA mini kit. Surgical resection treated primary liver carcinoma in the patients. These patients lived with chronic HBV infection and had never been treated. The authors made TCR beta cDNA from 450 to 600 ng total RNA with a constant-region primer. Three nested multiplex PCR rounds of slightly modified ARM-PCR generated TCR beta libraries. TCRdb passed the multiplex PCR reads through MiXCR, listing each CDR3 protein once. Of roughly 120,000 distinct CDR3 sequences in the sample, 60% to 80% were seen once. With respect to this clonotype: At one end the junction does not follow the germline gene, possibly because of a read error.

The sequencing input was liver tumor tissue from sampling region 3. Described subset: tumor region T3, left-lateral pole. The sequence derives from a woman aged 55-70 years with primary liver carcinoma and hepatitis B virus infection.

The CDR3 loop reads CASKLTTLTDTQYF. The CDR3 DNA follows: TGCGCCAGCAAGTTGACTACCCTCACAGATACGCAATATTTT. The V gene is TRBV5-1, the J gene TRBJ2-3; D may be TRBD2 (5 bases). The CDR3 totals 14 residues. Germline CDR1 SGHRS, CDR2 YFSETQ. The variable domain in full, completed from reference TRBV5-1 and TRBJ2-3, reads KAGVTQTPRYLIKTRGQQVTLSCSPISGHRSVSWYQQTPGQGLQFLFEYFSETQRNKGNFPGRFSGRQFSNSRSEMNVSTLELGDSALYLCASKLTTLTDTQYFGPGTRLTVL.